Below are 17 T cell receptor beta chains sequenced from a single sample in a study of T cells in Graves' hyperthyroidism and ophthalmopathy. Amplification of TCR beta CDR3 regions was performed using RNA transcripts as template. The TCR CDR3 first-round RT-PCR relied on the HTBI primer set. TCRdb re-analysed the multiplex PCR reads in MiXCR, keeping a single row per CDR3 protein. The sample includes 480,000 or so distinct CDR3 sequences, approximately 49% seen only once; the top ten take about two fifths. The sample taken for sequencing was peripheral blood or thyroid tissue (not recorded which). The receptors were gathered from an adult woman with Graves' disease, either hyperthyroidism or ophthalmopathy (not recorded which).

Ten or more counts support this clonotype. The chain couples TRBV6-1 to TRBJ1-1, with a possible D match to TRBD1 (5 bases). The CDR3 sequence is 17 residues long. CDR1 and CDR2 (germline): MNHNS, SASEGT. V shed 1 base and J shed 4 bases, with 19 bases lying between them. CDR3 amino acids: CASSEDIWKGLGTEAFF. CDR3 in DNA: TGTGCCAGCAGTGAAGACATATGGAAGGGGCTTGGCACTGAAGCTTTCTTT.

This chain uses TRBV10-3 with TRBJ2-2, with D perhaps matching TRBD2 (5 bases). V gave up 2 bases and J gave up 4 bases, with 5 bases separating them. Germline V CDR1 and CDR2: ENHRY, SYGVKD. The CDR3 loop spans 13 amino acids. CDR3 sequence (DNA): TGTGCCATCAGTGAGGGGAGCACCGGGGAGCTGTTTTTT. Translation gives CAISEGSTGELFF.

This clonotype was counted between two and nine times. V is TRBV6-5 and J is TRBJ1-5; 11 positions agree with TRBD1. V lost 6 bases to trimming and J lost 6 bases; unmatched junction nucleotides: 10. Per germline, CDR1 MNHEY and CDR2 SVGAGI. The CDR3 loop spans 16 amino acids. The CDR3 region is CASRKDSGTGGQPQHF. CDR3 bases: TGTGCCAGCAGGAAGGACTCCGGGACAGGGGGTCAGCCCCAGCATTTT.

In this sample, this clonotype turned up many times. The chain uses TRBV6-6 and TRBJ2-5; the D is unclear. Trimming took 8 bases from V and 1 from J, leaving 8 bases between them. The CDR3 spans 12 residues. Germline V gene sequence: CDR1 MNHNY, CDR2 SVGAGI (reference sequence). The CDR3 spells CASSRIQETQYF. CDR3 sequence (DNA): TGTGCCAGCTCGAGAATCCAAGAGACCCAGTACTTC.

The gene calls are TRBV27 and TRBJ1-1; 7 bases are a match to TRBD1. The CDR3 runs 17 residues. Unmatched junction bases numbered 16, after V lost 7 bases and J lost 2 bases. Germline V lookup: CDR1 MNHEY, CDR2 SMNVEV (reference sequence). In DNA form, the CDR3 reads TGTGCCAGCATCCCTGAGACAGGGACGAAGGGCAACACTGAAGCTTTCTTT. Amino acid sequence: CASIPETGTKGNTEAFF.

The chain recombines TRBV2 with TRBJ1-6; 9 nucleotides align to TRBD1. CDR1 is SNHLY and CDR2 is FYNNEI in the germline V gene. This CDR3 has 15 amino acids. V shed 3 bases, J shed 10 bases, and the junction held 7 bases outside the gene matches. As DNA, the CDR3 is TGTGCCAGCAGTGATACCGGGACAGGGCACTCACCCCTCCACTTT. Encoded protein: CASSDTGTGHSPLHF.

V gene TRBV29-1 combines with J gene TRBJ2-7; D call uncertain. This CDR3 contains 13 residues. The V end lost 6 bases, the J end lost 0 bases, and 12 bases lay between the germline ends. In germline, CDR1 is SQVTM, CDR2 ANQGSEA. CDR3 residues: CSVQKSSSYEQYF. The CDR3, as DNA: TGCAGCGTCCAGAAGAGTAGCTCCTACGAGCAGTACTTC.

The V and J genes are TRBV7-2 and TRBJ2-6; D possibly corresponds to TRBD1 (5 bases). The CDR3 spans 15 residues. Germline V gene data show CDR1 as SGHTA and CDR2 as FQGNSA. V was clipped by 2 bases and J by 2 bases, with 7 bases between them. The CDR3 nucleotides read TGTGCCAGCAGCTTACCACAGGCTGGGGCCAACGTCCTGACTTTC. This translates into CASSLPQAGANVLTF. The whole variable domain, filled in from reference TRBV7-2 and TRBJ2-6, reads GAGVSQSPSNKVTEKGKDVELRCDPISGHTALYWYRQSLGQGLEFLIYFQGNSAPDKSGLPSDRFSAERTGGSVSTLTIQRTQQEDSAVYLCASSLPQAGANVLTFGAGSRLTVL.

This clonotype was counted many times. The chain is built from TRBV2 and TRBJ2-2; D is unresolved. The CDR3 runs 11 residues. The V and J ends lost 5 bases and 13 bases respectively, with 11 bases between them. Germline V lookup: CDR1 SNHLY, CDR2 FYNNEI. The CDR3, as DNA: TGTGCCAGCAGTATGGCCGTCGGGCTGTTTTTT. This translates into CASSMAVGLFF.

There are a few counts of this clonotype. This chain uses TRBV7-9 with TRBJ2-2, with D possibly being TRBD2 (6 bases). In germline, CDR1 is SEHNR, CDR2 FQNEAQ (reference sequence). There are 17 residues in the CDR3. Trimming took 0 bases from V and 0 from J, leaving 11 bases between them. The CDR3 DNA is TGTGCCAGCAGCTTAGCGAGGAGGGGCGCGAACACCGGGGAGCTGTTTTTT. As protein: CASSLARRGANTGELFF. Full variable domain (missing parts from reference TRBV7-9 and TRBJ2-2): DTGVSQNPRHKITKRGQNVTFRCDPISEHNRLYWYRQTLGQGPEFLTYFQNEAQLEKSRLLSDRFSAERPKGSFSTLEIQRTEQGDSAMYLCASSLARRGANTGELFFGEGSRLTVL.

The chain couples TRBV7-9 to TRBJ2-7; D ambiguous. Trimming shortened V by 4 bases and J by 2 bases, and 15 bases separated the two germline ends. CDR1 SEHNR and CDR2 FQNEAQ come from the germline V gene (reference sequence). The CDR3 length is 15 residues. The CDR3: CASSSTYKQAYEQYF. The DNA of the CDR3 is TGTGCCAGCAGCTCGACGTATAAGCAGGCCTACGAGCAGTACTTC. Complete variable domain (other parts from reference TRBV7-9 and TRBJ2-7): DTGVSQNPRHKITKRGQNVTFRCDPISEHNRLYWYRQTLGQGPEFLTYFQNEAQLEKSRLLSDRFSAERPKGSFSTLEIQRTEQGDSAMYLCASSSTYKQAYEQYFGPGTRLTVT.

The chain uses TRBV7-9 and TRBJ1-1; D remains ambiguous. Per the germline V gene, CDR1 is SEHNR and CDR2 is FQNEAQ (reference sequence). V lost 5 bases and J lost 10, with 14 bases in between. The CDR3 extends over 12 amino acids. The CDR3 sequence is CASSQSSSGAFF. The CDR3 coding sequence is TGTGCCAGCAGCCAAAGCTCAAGCGGAGCTTTCTTT.

The DNA for the CDR3 is TGTGCCAGCAGCGTCCGTGGCTATGGCTACACCTTC. Translation gives CASSVRGYGYTF. The rearrangement links TRBV11-1 to TRBJ1-2; D gene ambiguous. This CDR3 is built from 12 residues. The germline V and J ends were trimmed by 5 bases and 4 bases, with 8 bases remaining between them. CDR1 and CDR2 from the germline V gene are SGHAT and FQDESV (reference sequence).

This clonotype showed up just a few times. The CDR3 DNA sequence: TGTGCCAGCACCCAAACGCCGGGGGCGGTTTCACCCCTCCACTTT. It specifies CASTQTPGAVSPLHF. The J gene is TRBJ1-6, the V gene TRBV7-8, with D possibly matching TRBD1 (6 bases). Per germline, CDR1 SGHVS and CDR2 FQNEAQ. V lost 7 bases and J lost 9, with 19 bases in between. This CDR3 is built from 15 residues.

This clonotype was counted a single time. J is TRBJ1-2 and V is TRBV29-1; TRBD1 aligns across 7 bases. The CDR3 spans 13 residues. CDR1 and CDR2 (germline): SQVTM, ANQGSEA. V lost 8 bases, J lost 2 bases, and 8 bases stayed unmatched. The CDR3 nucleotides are TGCAGCTTAAAGCTCAGGGGGAACTATGGCTACACCTTC. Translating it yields CSLKLRGNYGYTF.

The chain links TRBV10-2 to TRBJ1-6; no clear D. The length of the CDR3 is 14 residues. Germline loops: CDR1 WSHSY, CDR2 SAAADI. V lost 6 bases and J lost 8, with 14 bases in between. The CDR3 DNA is TGCGCCAGCAGGGGAGCTGGACGGGATTCACCCCTCCACTTT. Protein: CASRGAGRDSPLHF.

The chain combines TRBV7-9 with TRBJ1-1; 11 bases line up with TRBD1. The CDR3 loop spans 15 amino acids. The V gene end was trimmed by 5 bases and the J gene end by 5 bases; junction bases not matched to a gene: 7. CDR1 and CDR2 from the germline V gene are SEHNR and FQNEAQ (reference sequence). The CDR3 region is CASSPEGQGGTEAFF. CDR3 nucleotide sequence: TGTGCCAGCAGCCCCGAGGGACAGGGGGGAACTGAAGCTTTCTTT.